This T cell receptor beta chain was sequenced during a study of immune reconstitution after stem cell transplant in scleroderma. In TCRdb, the RT-PCR reads were re-called with MiXCR into one record per CDR3 protein. The sample consists of 2,500 to 3,500 distinct CDR3 sequences, more than 7% of them appearing once. The CDR3 is 15 residues long. Looked up from germline, CDR1 is SGHRS and CDR2 is YFSETQ. V dropped 2 bases and J dropped 2 bases, with 13 bases sitting between them. The V gene is TRBV5-1, the J gene TRBJ2-5, with D possibly TRBD1 on 5 matching bases. The source is a female donor with systemic sclerosis. This sample was obtained before or after autologous hematopoietic stem cell transplantation (not recorded which). The CDR3 DNA reads TGCGCCAGCAGCTTAATAGACAGAAATCAAGAGACCCAGTACTTC. Translating gives CASSLIDRNQETQYF.